These 13 T cell receptor beta chains originate from one sample sequenced in a study of cytomegalovirus exposure and HLA in healthy donors. Primers for the PCR totalled 60 Vbeta and 13 Jbeta. Here immunoSEQ multiplex PCR was the method, and the copy in TCRdb shows in-frame clones only, minus some. The sample holds some 190,000 clones, roughly 86% seen once. Sequenced material: PBMCs. These receptors originate from a woman under 30 in good health and CMV-seronegative.

This clone showed up just a few times. This chain connects TRBV7-9 to TRBJ2-4; D is unclear. CDR3 length: 11 residues. The V and J ends lost 5 bases and 8 bases respectively, with 7 bases between them. CDR1 and CDR2 from the germline V gene are SEHNR and FQNEAQ (reference sequence). This chain's CDR3 is CASSRSDIQYF. CDR3 DNA sequence: TGTGCCAGCAGCAGGAGTGACATTCAGTACTTC.

The gene calls are TRBV14 and TRBJ1-2, with D unresolved. Trimming pared 4 bases from V and 4 bases from J, leaving 10 bases between. Germline loops: CDR1 SGHDN, CDR2 FVKESK. The CDR3 loop spans 13 amino acids. CDR3 in amino acids: CASSPITSYGYTF. DNA of the CDR3: TGTGCCAGCAGCCCGATTACAAGCTATGGCTACACCTTC.

V and J are TRBV7-6 and TRBJ1-1; D gene ambiguous. The CDR3 length is 15 residues. V gave up 4 bases and J gave up 7 bases, with 19 bases separating them. In germline, CDR1 is SGHVS, CDR2 FNYEAQ. CDR3 in DNA: TGTGCCAGCAGCTCCCCTGACCGAGGAACGGGTGAAGCTTTCTTT. Amino acid sequence: CASSSPDRGTGEAFF.

The V and J genes are TRBV2 and TRBJ1-5; D remains ambiguous. The germline V and J ends were trimmed by 2 bases and 5 bases, with 13 bases remaining between them. This CDR3 region has 15 residues. Germline V gene lookup returns CDR1 SNHLY and CDR2 FYNNEI. In DNA form, the CDR3 reads TGTGCCAGCAGTGAAAACGGAGGCCCCGATCAGCCCCAGCATTTT. As protein: CASSENGGPDQPQHF.

This clone is a singleton in its sample. This rearrangement joins TRBV19 to TRBJ2-5; D unclear. The CDR3 contains 13 residues. Between the trimmed V and J ends, which lost 5 bases and 0 bases, there was a span of 7 bases. CDR1 is LNHDA and CDR2 is SQIVND in the germline V gene (reference sequence). CDR3 sequence: CASSGSYQETQYF. The CDR3 bases are TGTGCCAGTAGTGGCTCGTACCAAGAGACCCAGTACTTC.

The chain uses TRBV7-8 and TRBJ2-7; D unresolved. The CDR3 spans 16 residues. The germline V and J ends were trimmed by 5 bases and 0 bases, with 17 bases remaining between them. Germline loops: CDR1 SGHVS, CDR2 FQNEAQ. CDR3 loop: CASSIPTDGTSYEQYF. For the CDR3, the DNA is TGTGCCAGCAGCATCCCCACAGATGGAACCTCCTACGAGCAGTACTTC.

V is TRBV7-2 and J is TRBJ2-2, with 8 positions matching TRBD2. Germline loops: CDR1 SGHTA, CDR2 FQGNSA. J gave up 5 bases and V 2 bases, and 4 bases lay outside the gene matches. CDR3 length: 15 residues. The CDR3 here is CASSLYERGTGELFF. Here the CDR3 DNA reads TGTGCCAGCAGCTTATACGAGCGGGGGACCGGGGAGCTGTTTTTT.

The chain links TRBV2 to TRBJ2-1, with D maybe TRBD2 (6 bases). There are 15 residues in the CDR3. V was shortened by 6 bases and J by 6 bases, with 18 bases between the two germline ends. The V gene's germline CDR1 is SNHLY and CDR2 FYNNEI. DNA of the CDR3: TGTGCCAGCAGAGAGAGTTTAATCGGGGGCAATGAGCAGTTCTTC. Protein: CASRESLIGGNEQFF.

The chain carries TRBV19 and TRBJ2-1, with no clear D. This CDR3 contains 14 residues. Germline V gives CDR1 LNHDA, CDR2 SQIVND (reference sequence). The germline V and J ends were trimmed by 2 bases and 9 bases, with 14 bases remaining between them. Here the CDR3 reads CASSIKMRLGEQFF. Written as DNA, the CDR3 is TGTGCCAGTAGTATAAAAATGCGGCTGGGTGAGCAGTTCTTC. The entire variable domain, with the rest obtained from reference TRBV19 and TRBJ2-1, is as follows: DGGITQSPKYLFRKEGQNVTLSCEQNLNHDAMYWYRQDPGQGLRLIYYSQIVNDFQKGDIAEGYSVSREKKESFPLTVTSAQKNPTAFYLCASSIKMRLGEQFFGPGTRLTVL.

The chain carries TRBV10-3 and TRBJ2-1; TRBD2 agrees at 7 bases. The J segment lost 9 bases and the V segment lost 2 bases, leaving 7 bases of the junction unmatched. Germline loops: CDR1 ENHRY, CDR2 SYGVKD. This CDR3 is 14 amino acids long. As DNA, the CDR3 is TGTGCCATCAGTGAGGGCGGGAGCCAAGGTGAGCAGTTCTTC. Encoded protein: CAISEGGSQGEQFF.

V gene TRBV7-2 combines with J gene TRBJ1-1, with D possibly TRBD1 on 5 matching bases. The V end was cut by 3 bases, the J end by 1 base, with 9 bases between. The germline CDR1 and CDR2 sequences are SGHTA and FQGNSA. The CDR3 contains 14 residues. CDR3 loop: CASSFRRGNTEAFF. The CDR3 DNA sequence: TGTGCCAGCAGCTTTCGAAGGGGGAACACTGAAGCTTTCTTT.

The chain combines TRBV11-3 with TRBJ2-3, with 10 bases aligning to TRBD2. CDR3 length equals 15 residues. V lost 1 base, J lost 6 bases, and 4 bases stayed unmatched. Germline values: CDR1 SGHNT, CDR2 YENEEA. The CDR3 region is CASSLVGSGRDTQYF. In nucleotides, the CDR3 is TGTGCCAGCAGCTTAGTGGGTAGCGGGAGGGATACGCAGTATTTT. The entire variable domain, with the rest obtained from reference TRBV11-3 and TRBJ2-3, is as follows: EAGVVQSPRYKIIEKKQPVAFWCNPISGHNTLYWYLQNLGQGPELLIRYENEEAVDDSQLPKDRFSAERLKGVDSTLKIQPAELGDSAVYLCASSLVGSGRDTQYFGPGTRLTVL.

The table lists this clone with a count of one. The V call is TRBV25-1, the J call TRBJ2-5; TRBD1 agrees at 9 bases. V lost 2 bases to trimming and J lost 5 bases; unmatched junction nucleotides: 3. This CDR3 region has 14 residues. CDR1 and CDR2 (germline): MGHDK, SYGVNS. The CDR3 reads CASSETGGYETQYF. The CDR3 DNA sequence: TGTGCCAGCAGTGAAACAGGGGGCTATGAGACCCAGTACTTC.